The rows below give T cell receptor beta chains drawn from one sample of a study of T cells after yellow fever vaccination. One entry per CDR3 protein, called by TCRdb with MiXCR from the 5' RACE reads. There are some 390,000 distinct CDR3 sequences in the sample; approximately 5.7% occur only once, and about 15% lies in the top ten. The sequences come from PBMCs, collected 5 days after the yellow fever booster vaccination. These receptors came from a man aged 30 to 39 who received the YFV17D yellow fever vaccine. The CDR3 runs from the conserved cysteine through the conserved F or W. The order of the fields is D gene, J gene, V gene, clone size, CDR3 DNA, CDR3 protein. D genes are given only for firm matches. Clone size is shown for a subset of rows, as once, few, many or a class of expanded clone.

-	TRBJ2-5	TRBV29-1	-	TGCAGCGTTGCGAGTCAGCAAGAGACCCAGTACTTC	CSVASQQETQYF
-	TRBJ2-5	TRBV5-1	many	TGCGCCAGCATGAAAGAAGAGACCCAGTACTTC	CASMKEETQYF
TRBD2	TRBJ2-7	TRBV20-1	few	TGCAGTGCTTTTACTAGCGGGGGCGCGGGGGAGCAGTACTTC	CSAFTSGGAGEQYF
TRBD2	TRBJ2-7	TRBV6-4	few	TGTGCCAGCAGTGACCCCAATGGGAGGGAGGGCCCAGGCGAGCAGTACTTC	CASSDPNGREGPGEQYF
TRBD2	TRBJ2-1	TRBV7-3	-	TGTGCCAGCAGCCTTAGCGGGAGGGCCGGTAATGAGCAGTTCTTC	CASSLSGRAGNEQFF
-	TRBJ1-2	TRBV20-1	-	TGCAGTGCTAGACCCTCGGAGGAATCCTATGGCTACACCTTC	CSARPSEESYGYTF
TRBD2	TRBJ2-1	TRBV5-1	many	TGCGCCACGAACTCGGGAGGGCCGGGGGGTGAGCAGTTCTTC	CATNSGGPGGEQFF
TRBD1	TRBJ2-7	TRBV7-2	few	TGTGCCAGCAGCTCGATCCAGGGGGCGGGTTACTACGAGCAGTACTTC	CASSSIQGAGYYEQYF
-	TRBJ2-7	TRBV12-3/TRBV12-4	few	TGTGCCAGCAGTTGGACACACTCCTACGAGCAGTACTTC	CASSWTHSYEQYF
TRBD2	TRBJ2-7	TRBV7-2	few	TGTGCCAGCAGCTTAGTTGTCGGTAGCGGGGGATACGAGCAGTACTTC	CASSLVVGSGGYEQYF
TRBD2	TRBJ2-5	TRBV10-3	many	TGTGCCACCGGGGGACTAGCGACGACCCAGTACTTC	CATGGLATTQYF
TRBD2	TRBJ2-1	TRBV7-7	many	TGTGCTAGCAGCTCCGGACTAGCGGCACATGAGCAGTTCTTC	CASSSGLAAHEQFF
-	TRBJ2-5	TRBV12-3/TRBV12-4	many	TGTGCCAGCAGTGCAGGGGAGACCCAGTACTTC	CASSAGETQYF
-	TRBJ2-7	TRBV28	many	TGTGCCAGCAGGGGGGATACCTACGAGCAGTACTTC	CASRGDTYEQYF